One sample yielded the 9 T cell receptor beta chains listed below, sequenced in a study of T-cell memory formation after mild COVID-19. From the 5' RACE reads, TCRdb called clonotypes with MiXCR, one entry per CDR3 protein. The sample comprises some 130,000 distinct CDR3 sequences, approximately 15% of which are singletons, and 4.5% to 6.5% rests with the top ten. Sequencing was done on a sample of PBMCs or a T cell subset sorted from them (not recorded which). The receptors here all came from a man aged 18 to 30 who had mild COVID-19 (a few samples of this study predate the infection). Cell type and time point are not known.

V usage is TRBV27 and J usage is TRBJ2-5; no clear D gene. Germline V gene lookup returns CDR1 MNHEY and CDR2 SMNVEV (reference sequence). Trimming stripped 5 bases from V and 0 bases from J, with 4 bases between. The CDR3 loop spans 12 amino acids. The DNA for the CDR3 is TGTGCCAGCAGTGGAAACCAAGAGACCCAGTACTTC. Its translation is CASSGNQETQYF.

The chain combines TRBV6-2 or TRBV6-3 with TRBJ2-2; TRBD1 matches at 11 bases. Germline CDR1 and CDR2: MNHEY and SVGEGT. V gave up 6 bases and J gave up 5 bases; unmatched junction bases: 5. The CDR3 consists of 15 residues. The CDR3 DNA reads TGTGCCAGCAGCCGGACAGGGGGCGCAACCGGGGAGCTGTTTTTT. As protein: CASSRTGGATGELFF.

The sample holds a few counts of this clonotype. This chain links TRBV20-1 with TRBJ2-5, with a weak D call TRBD2 (5 bases). This CDR3 is built from 13 residues. The germline gives CDR1 DFQATT, CDR2 SNEGSKA (reference sequence). V dropped 5 bases and J dropped 1 base, with 11 bases sitting between them. CDR3: CSAFYGIQETQYF. The CDR3 nucleotides are TGCAGTGCTTTTTACGGGATCCAAGAGACCCAGTACTTC.

This clonotype is medium-sized by share. The V gene is TRBV6-2 or TRBV6-3, the J gene TRBJ2-7; D is unclear. Looked up from germline, CDR1 is MNHEY and CDR2 is SVGEGT. The CDR3 totals 12 residues. Trimming shortened V by 6 bases and J by 4 bases, and 10 bases separated the two germline ends. The CDR3 coding sequence is TGTGCCAGCAGCAGAGCGAGTTACGAGCAGTACGTC. This sequence encodes CASSRASYEQYV.

The chain is built from TRBV11-2 and TRBJ2-1; TRBD2 might be the D (6 bases). The V gene's germline CDR1 is SGHAT and CDR2 FQNNGV. Trimming took 1 base from V and 2 from J, leaving 15 bases between them. This CDR3 is built from 17 residues. The CDR3 loop is CASSLGPGTSTYNEQFF. CDR3 DNA sequence: TGTGCCAGCAGCTTAGGACCCGGGACTTCGACCTACAATGAGCAGTTCTTC.

This sequence joins TRBV11-3 and TRBJ2-7; 8 bases match TRBD1. The CDR3 is 13 residues long. Unmatched junction bases numbered 7, after V lost 5 bases and J lost 7 bases. Germline CDR1 and CDR2: SGHNT and YENEEA. The DNA of the CDR3 is TGTGCCAGCAGCGGACAGGGTGTGAGGGAGCAGTACTTC. Translated: CASSGQGVREQYF.

This clonotype was observed a handful of times. The chain is built from TRBV2 and TRBJ2-1, with no clear D. Germline V CDR1 and CDR2: SNHLY, FYNNEI. This CDR3 is built from 14 residues. Trimming cost V 6 bases and J 8 bases, with 17 bases left between them. CDR3 coding DNA: TGTGCCAGCAGAGCAACACGGGTTATCGATGAGCAGTTCTTC. Encoded protein: CASRATRVIDEQFF.

Ten or more counts support this clonotype. The rearrangement joins TRBV4-2 to TRBJ2-7; TRBD2 agrees at 7 bases. The CDR3 is made up of 14 amino acids. Per the germline V gene, CDR1 is LGHNA and CDR2 is YNFKEQ. V shed 6 bases and J 2 bases; nucleotides not matched to a gene: 7. The chain's CDR3 is CASSSAGKPYEQYF. In nucleotides, the CDR3 is TGTGCCAGCAGTTCAGCGGGGAAACCCTACGAGCAGTACTTC.

This sequence joins TRBV14 and TRBJ2-1, with D perhaps TRBD2 (6 bases). Germline CDR1 SGHDN, CDR2 FVKESK. There are 15 residues in the CDR3. V gave up 3 bases and J gave up 10 bases, with 19 bases separating them. As DNA, the CDR3 is TGTGCCAGCAGCCATCTCTTTCGTGGGACTTACGAGCAGTTCTTC. Translating it yields CASSHLFRGTYEQFF.